One and the same sample provided the 20 T cell receptor beta chains below, sequenced in a study of shared clonotypes between healthy human individuals. The method was immunoSEQ multiplex PCR; TCRdb's version includes in-frame clones alone and lacks a portion of them. Found here are 900,000 to 1,200,000 clones, approximately 80% of them singletons; the top ten hold roughly 0.57%. The source material was memory CD4+ T cells from PBMCs. As to subset: CD45RA-negative fraction. All receptors derive from a man between 18 and 29 years old in good health. Some clones in this sample may be carry-over from other donors' samples.

The chain has TRBV7-3 and TRBJ2-6, with D perhaps matching TRBD2 (6 bases). From germline, CDR1 is SGHTA and CDR2 FQGTGA. V lost 1 base to trimming and J lost 1 base, with 11 bases between them. CDR3 size: 17 residues. The DNA for the CDR3 is TGTGCCAGCAGCTTAAATGGCGGAGGGTCTGGGGCCAACGTCCTGACTTTC. It is translated as CASSLNGGGSGANVLTF.

The chain has TRBV14 and TRBJ1-5; D is unresolved. There are 14 residues in the CDR3. Germline CDR1 and CDR2: SGHDN and FVKESK. V was cut by 4 bases and J by 0 bases, with 7 bases left in between. The CDR3 region has the DNA TGTGCCAGCAGCCCGAAGAATAGCAATCAGCCCCAGCATTTT. This translates into CASSPKNSNQPQHF.

V and J are TRBV6-5 and TRBJ1-2; D remains unclear. The CDR3 is 15 residues long. The germline V and J ends were trimmed by 0 bases and 1 base, with 9 bases remaining between them. CDR1 and CDR2 from the germline V gene are MNHEY and SVGAGI. The chain's CDR3 is CASSYSGRYNYGYTF. For the CDR3, the DNA is TGTGCCAGCAGTTACTCGGGTCGATATAACTATGGCTACACCTTC.

DNA of the CDR3: TGTGCCAGCAGCTTAGTGGGCGTCACAGATACGCAGTATTTT. This translates into CASSLVGVTDTQYF. This sequence joins TRBV7-8 and TRBJ2-3; D gene unclear. The V end lost 1 base, the J end lost 2 bases, and 7 bases lay between the germline ends. Germline CDR1 SGHVS, CDR2 FQNEAQ. The CDR3 length is 14 residues.

This clone occurred many times. Other DNA variants within this sample encode the same CDR3. The chain uses TRBV18 and TRBJ2-1; 11 bases are a match to TRBD2. The CDR3 totals 15 residues. The trim removed 2 bases at V and 6 bases at J, leaving 3 bases unmatched. Germline CDR1 KGHSH, CDR2 LQKENI. DNA of the CDR3: TGTGCCAGCTCACCAACTAGCGGGGGTGCCAATGAGCAGTTCTTC. Its protein is CASSPTSGGANEQFF.

The DNA for the CDR3 is TGTGCCAGCAGTTTAAACCCCTGGAACAATCAGCCCCAGCATTTT. It specifies CASSLNPWNNQPQHF. The genes are TRBV28 and TRBJ1-5; D ambiguous. Trimming took 2 bases from V and 3 from J, leaving 11 bases between them. The CDR3 is 15 residues long. CDR1 and CDR2 (germline): MDHEN, SYDVKM.

This clone occurred many times. The chain recombines TRBV6-1 with TRBJ1-5; 7 nucleotides match TRBD1. CDR3 size: 14 residues. Trimming at V came to 7 bases and at J to 7 bases, leaving 10 bases not matched to a gene. The germline CDR1 and CDR2 sequences are MNHNS and SASEGT. The CDR3 region has the DNA TGTGCCAGCAACCTCAACAGGGGAGGGCAGCCCCAGCATTTT. Its translation is CASNLNRGGQPQHF.

The V call is TRBV5-4, the J call TRBJ1-5; D might be TRBD1 (5 bases). Trimming removed 2 bases at V and 0 bases at J, with 12 bases between. CDR1 SGHNT and CDR2 YYREEE come from the germline V gene (reference sequence). CDR3 length equals 16 residues. The CDR3 nucleotides are TGTGCCAGCAGCTTATTTCCAGGGACTAGCAATCAGCCCCAGCATTTT. Amino acids: CASSLFPGTSNQPQHF. Together with reference TRBV5-4 and TRBJ1-5, the CDR3 gives the full variable domain: ETGVTQSPTHLIKTRGQQVTLRCSSQSGHNTVSWYQQALGQGPQFIFQYYREEENGRGNFPPRFSGLQFPNYSSELNVNALELDDSALYLCASSLFPGTSNQPQHFGDGTRLSIL.

The rearrangement joins TRBV11-1 to TRBJ2-1; the match to TRBD2 covers 8 bases. The CDR3 has 14 residues. Germline loops: CDR1 SGHAT, CDR2 FQDESV (reference sequence). V lost 2 bases, J lost 15 bases, and 12 bases stayed unmatched. CDR3 nucleotide sequence: TGTGCCAGCAGCTTATCGGCGGGGGGCCGAAATCGGTTCTTC. It encodes CASSLSAGGRNRFF.

The rearrangement uses TRBV5-1 and TRBJ2-3, with D possibly matching TRBD2 (6 bases). Germline V CDR1 and CDR2: SGHRS, YFSETQ. V dropped 4 bases and J dropped 5 bases, with 14 bases sitting between them. CDR3 size: 14 residues. The CDR3 here is CASSPEGLGDTQYF. In DNA, the CDR3 is TGCGCCAGCAGCCCGGAGGGACTCGGAGATACGCAGTATTTT.

The V and J genes are TRBV11-3 and TRBJ1-5, with D hard to call. The length of the CDR3 is 15 residues. V lost 0 bases, J lost 4 bases, and 10 bases lay in between. Germline V gene data show CDR1 as SGHNT and CDR2 as YENEEA. The CDR3 sequence: CASSLEVHWNQPQHF. The DNA of the CDR3 is TGTGCCAGCAGCTTAGAAGTTCACTGGAATCAGCCCCAGCATTTT.

The gene calls are TRBV20-1 and TRBJ1-2; possibly TRBD1 for D (5 bases). The CDR3 length is 10 residues. Trimming cost V 6 bases and J 4 bases, with 6 bases left between them. The germline gives CDR1 DFQATT, CDR2 SNEGSKA (reference sequence). The CDR3 is CSAGAYGYTF. The CDR3 DNA reads TGCAGTGCAGGGGCCTATGGCTACACCTTC.

Only a few counts were recorded for this clone. V usage is TRBV2 and J usage is TRBJ2-7; 7 bases map to TRBD2. CDR3 length equals 15 residues. J lost 3 bases, V lost 5 bases, and 10 bases had no gene match. The germline V gene has CDR1 SNHLY and CDR2 FYNNEI. CDR3 residues: CASSTAGLAVYEQYF. The CDR3 DNA reads as TGTGCCAGCAGTACTGCGGGGCTAGCGGTCTACGAGCAGTACTTC.

The rearrangement joins TRBV25-1 to TRBJ2-5; a possible D gene is TRBD1 (5 bases). Trimming took 2 bases from V and 5 from J, leaving 9 bases between them. The CDR3 totals 13 residues. Germline lookup yields CDR1 MGHDK and CDR2 SYGVNS. CDR3 coding DNA: TGTGCCAGCAGTGAAAAATCAGGGGAGACCCAGTACTTC. Amino acids: CASSEKSGETQYF.

Remarks on this clone: A much bigger clone sits one base away, suggesting this may be a read error. The sample holds other DNA sequences that translate to the same CDR3. This chain links TRBV28 with TRBJ2-7; D unclear. The CDR3 runs 11 residues. The V gene lost 2 bases and the J gene lost 4 bases, with 3 bases spanning the gap. Germline V CDR1 and CDR2: MDHEN, SYDVKM. The CDR3 bases are TGTGCCAGCAGTTTAGGTTACGAGCAGTACTTC. The encoded protein is CASSLGYEQYF.

This chain links TRBV5-4 with TRBJ2-7, with 8 bases fitting TRBD2. Germline V CDR1 and CDR2: SGHNT, YYREEE (reference sequence). Trimming at V came to 3 bases and at J to 1 base, leaving 9 bases not matched to a gene. The CDR3 runs 16 residues. The CDR3 nucleotides are TGTGCCAGCAGCTCCTTAAGCGGGAGTCATTCCTACGAGCAGTACTTC. Residues: CASSSLSGSHSYEQYF.

The CDR3 loop reads CASSPPRQPQHF. CDR3 sequence (DNA): TGTGCCAGTAGCCCCCCCCGCCAGCCCCAGCATTTT. The rearrangement joins TRBV19 to TRBJ1-5, with D hard to call. V gave up 6 bases and J gave up 7 bases, with 10 bases separating them. Germline V lookup: CDR1 LNHDA, CDR2 SQIVND (reference sequence). This CDR3 has 12 residues. The complete variable domain, with remaining parts taken from reference TRBV19 and TRBJ1-5, reads DGGITQSPKYLFRKEGQNVTLSCEQNLNHDAMYWYRQDPGQGLRLIYYSQIVNDFQKGDIAEGYSVSREKKESFPLTVTSAQKNPTAFYLCASSPPRQPQHFGDGTRLSIL.

The rearrangement links TRBV4-2 to TRBJ2-2; 7 positions match TRBD1. V shed 6 bases, J shed 2 bases, and the junction held 9 bases outside the gene matches. CDR3 length equals 16 residues. The germline V gene encodes CDR1 LGHNA and CDR2 YNFKEQ. The DNA for the CDR3 is TGTGCCAGCAGTTGGAATCAGGGGGTAAACACCGGGGAGCTGTTTTTT. Its protein is CASSWNQGVNTGELFF.

The V gene is TRBV27, the J gene TRBJ2-1; 7 bases are shared with TRBD2. V trimming: 3 bases; J trimming: 4 bases; junction bases outside the gene matches: 6. The CDR3 totals 15 residues. The V gene's germline CDR1 is MNHEY and CDR2 SMNVEV (reference sequence). The CDR3 nucleotides read TGTGCCAGCAGTTTCGGGCGGGAGCCTTACAATGAGCAGTTCTTC. This encodes CASSFGREPYNEQFF.

The gene calls are TRBV2 and TRBJ2-3; 7 nucleotides agree with TRBD2. This CDR3 comprises 15 residues. The J segment lost 0 bases and the V segment lost 6 bases, leaving 6 bases of the junction unmatched. In germline, CDR1 is SNHLY, CDR2 FYNNEI. DNA for the CDR3: TGTGCCAGCAGAGAGACTAGCTTAAGCACAGATACGCAGTATTTT. It encodes CASRETSLSTDTQYF.